The clone carrying this TCR beta chain was seen only a few times. This sample was included in a study of blood T cell repertoires in COVID-19. Overall study: The origin of the acute and convalescent COVID-19 samples was the United States, Italy and Spain.

The V and J ends lost 4 bases and 6 bases, in that order; junction bases with no gene match: 4. From germline, CDR1 is SGHRS and CDR2 YFSETQ. The CDR3 is 13 amino acids. TCRdb's table, derived via immunoSEQ multiplex PCR, lists solely in-frame clones and lacks some. The repertoire holds around 250,000 clones, with 80% to 90% as singletons. Enrolled through a virtual design, the participants were between about 18 and 100 years of age and came from about two dozen US areas. Donors in Cohort 3 who had recovered were those with two negative PCRs, healthcare professional clearance, or resolution of their symptoms.

This chain joins TRBV5-1 and TRBJ2-7, with 10 bases aligning to TRBD1. Sequenced material: PBMCs or T cells enriched from blood (not recorded which). This TCR came from a woman in her forties or fifties who had recovered from COVID-19. The CDR3 nucleotides read TGCGCCAGCAGCCAAAGGACAGGGGGCGAGCAGTACTTC. Protein sequence: CASSQRTGGEQYF.